This passage covers 22 T cell receptor beta chains from one sample sequenced in a study of cytomegalovirus exposure and HLA in healthy donors. The primer mix had 60 Vbeta and 13 Jbeta primers. TCRdb keeps only in-frame clones here, not all; method: immunoSEQ multiplex PCR. The sample contains fewer than 250,000 clones, approximately 82% of which appear only once. Sequencing was carried out using PBMCs. All receptors come from a male donor in good health and CMV-seronegative.

The chain couples TRBV23-1 to TRBJ2-7; 7 positions match TRBD1. TRBV23-1 is an ORF, with its function uncertain. Losses at the gene ends were 0 bases for V and 4 bases for J; bases not matched to a gene: 6. The CDR3 spans 15 residues. This CDR3 reads CASSQSRQGEYEQYF. DNA of the CDR3: TGCGCCAGCAGTCAATCTCGACAGGGTGAATACGAGCAGTACTTC.

The count of this clone is one. J is TRBJ1-5 and V is TRBV5-6; maybe TRBD1 (5 bases). CDR3 length: 13 amino acids. Germline V gene lookup returns CDR1 SGHDT and CDR2 YYEEEE. Trimming cost V 1 base and J 7 bases, with 9 bases left between them. The CDR3 DNA reads TGTGCCAGCAGCTTGAGGGGCCAACAGCCCCAGCATTTT. Its translation is CASSLRGQQPQHF.

This sequence joins TRBV5-4 and TRBJ2-7, with 7 bases lining up with TRBD2. Germline V lookup: CDR1 SGHNT, CDR2 YYREEE (reference sequence). The CDR3 is 15 amino acids. After removal of 4 bases from V and 3 bases from J, the junction contained 10 bases not matched to a gene. DNA of the CDR3: TGTGCCAGCAGCCTAAGCGGGACTTCTATCTACGAGCAGTACTTC. Residues: CASSLSGTSIYEQYF.

The sample holds a few counts of this clone. The rearrangement uses TRBV6-5 and TRBJ2-3; D unclear. V lost 1 base and J lost 1, with 9 bases in between. CDR3 length: 15 amino acids. CDR1 MNHEY and CDR2 SVGAGI come from the germline V gene. In nucleotides, the CDR3 is TGTGCCAGCAGTTACTACGCGGTAGGCACAGATACGCAGTATTTT. Translation: CASSYYAVGTDTQYF.

Note on this clone: It is likely a read error, because the conserved phenylalanine at the end of the CDR3 is missing. The rearrangement uses TRBV27 and TRBJ1-1; D uncertain. The CDR3 is 9 amino acids. Germline lookup yields CDR1 MNHEY and CDR2 SMNVEV (reference sequence). Trimming took 6 bases from V and 11 from J, leaving 7 bases between them. CDR3 region: CASSRSAFS. The CDR3 DNA reads TGTGCCAGCAGCCGGTCCGCTTTCTCT.

As for this clone: The sample carries other DNA sequences with the same CDR3. V usage is TRBV6-5 and J usage is TRBJ2-3; TRBD2 matches 8 bases. CDR1 is MNHEY, CDR2 SVGAGI, per germline. The V gene end was trimmed by 4 bases and the J gene end by 0 bases; junction bases not matched to a gene: 3. The CDR3 is 15 residues long. The chain's CDR3 is CASSLLAASTDTQYF. As DNA, the CDR3 is TGTGCCAGCAGTTTACTAGCGGCCAGCACAGATACGCAGTATTTT.

This clone was seen just once. The chain carries TRBV2 and TRBJ1-2; D not certain. The CDR3 consists of 12 residues. CDR1 SNHLY and CDR2 FYNNEI come from the germline V gene. Trimming took 9 bases from V and 8 from J, leaving 16 bases between them. CDR3 residues: CASVERWRGYTF. CDR3 nucleotides: TGTGCCAGTGTTGAGAGGTGGCGGGGCTACACCTTC.

CDR3 sequence reads: CASSEASASEFYEQYF. CDR3 bases: TGTGCCAGCAGTGAAGCGTCGGCTAGTGAATTCTACGAGCAGTACTTC. This chain uses TRBV6-1 with TRBJ2-7; D gene ambiguous. The CDR3 has 16 amino acids. The V gene lost 0 bases and the J gene lost 3 bases, with 15 bases spanning the gap. CDR1 is MNHNS, CDR2 SASEGT, per germline.

V gene TRBV7-3 combines with J gene TRBJ2-7; 7 bases fit TRBD2. V lost 5 bases to trimming and J lost 0 bases; unmatched junction nucleotides: 7. This CDR3 region has 15 residues. CDR1 SGHTA and CDR2 FQGTGA come from the germline V gene. CDR3 protein: CASSRWGGPSYEQYF. The CDR3 nucleotides are TGTGCCAGCAGCCGCTGGGGGGGTCCCTCCTACGAGCAGTACTTC.

The V call is TRBV10-3, the J call TRBJ2-1, with 10 bases matching TRBD1. The germline V gene encodes CDR1 ENHRY and CDR2 SYGVKD. V gave up 2 bases and J gave up 10 bases; unmatched junction bases: 5. The CDR3 extends over 14 amino acids. The CDR3 coding sequence is TGTGCCATCAGTGAGAGGGACAGGGGACCCGAGCAGTTCTTC. Its protein product is CAISERDRGPEQFF.

This clone was observed a single time. The chain carries TRBV1 and TRBJ2-5; the table's D call, TRBD2, has no DNA check behind it. TRBV1 represents a pseudogene. This CDR3 is 14 amino acids long. CDR3 residues: CTSSGTSGSETQYF. The CDR3 nucleotides are TGCACCAGCAGCGGGACTAGCGGGAGTGAGACCCAGTACTTC.

The J gene is TRBJ2-7, the V gene TRBV9; D perhaps matches TRBD1 (6 bases). CDR1 and CDR2 (germline): SGDLS, YYNGEE. The CDR3 consists of 17 residues. Trimming took off 0 bases at V and 4 bases at J, with 20 bases between the two ends. The CDR3 sequence: CASSVGPSSRGQYEQYF. The CDR3 DNA sequence: TGTGCCAGCAGCGTAGGTCCCAGTAGCAGGGGTCAGTACGAGCAGTACTTC. The full variable domain, completed using reference TRBV9 and TRBJ2-7, is DSGVTQTPKHLITATGQRVTLRCSPRSGDLSVYWYQQSLDQGLQFLIQYYNGEERAKGNILERFSAQQFPDLHSELNLSSLELGDSALYFCASSVGPSSRGQYEQYFGPGTRLTVT.

This clone was seen a few times. This sequence joins TRBV7-9 and TRBJ2-7, with 8 bases aligning to TRBD1. Germline values: CDR1 SEHNR, CDR2 FQNEAQ (reference sequence). The CDR3 runs to 17 residues. V lost 3 bases, J lost 2 bases, and 12 bases stayed unmatched. The CDR3 coding sequence is TGTGCCAGCAGCTTCGTCGGTGTAGAGGACAGGGCCTACGAGCAGTACTTC. Amino acids: CASSFVGVEDRAYEQYF.

V gene TRBV2 combines with J gene TRBJ2-3; 9 positions match TRBD2. Looked up from germline, CDR1 is SNHLY and CDR2 is FYNNEI. The J segment lost 8 bases and the V segment lost 4 bases, leaving 13 bases of the junction unmatched. The CDR3 is 16 amino acids. The CDR3 protein is CASSVGLTSGGGTQYF. As DNA, the CDR3 is TGTGCCAGCAGTGTTGGATTGACTAGCGGAGGCGGTACGCAGTATTTT.

A single count supports this clone. The chain is built from TRBV7-9 and TRBJ2-7; 7 positions match TRBD1. Looked up from germline, CDR1 is SEHNR and CDR2 is FQNEAQ (reference sequence). The CDR3 sequence is 15 residues long. Unmatched junction bases numbered 7, after V lost 5 bases and J lost 0 bases. The CDR3 spells CASSETGTASYEQYF. The CDR3 nucleotides are TGTGCCAGCAGCGAAACCGGGACAGCCTCCTACGAGCAGTACTTC.

This clone was detected a few times. The chain joins TRBV7-2 to TRBJ2-3, with 12 bases that match TRBD2. Germline CDR1 reads SGHTA; CDR2 reads FQGNSA. The CDR3 has 16 amino acids. The junction had 6 bases not matched to a gene; V was cut back by 4 bases and J by 4 bases. The DNA for the CDR3 is TGTGCCAGCAGCTCTAGACTAGCGGGAGCGTCAGATACGCAGTATTTT. This codes for CASSSRLAGASDTQYF.

The J gene is TRBJ2-7, the V gene TRBV7-9, with 7 bases that match TRBD1. With V trimmed by 5 bases and J by 6 bases, 16 bases remained unmatched. The germline V gene has CDR1 SEHNR and CDR2 FQNEAQ (reference sequence). This CDR3 comprises 16 residues. CDR3 sequence (DNA): TGTGCCAGCAGCCCCGGACAGGTCGATCCTCTTTTCGAGCAGTACTTC. Encoded protein: CASSPGQVDPLFEQYF.

This chain connects TRBV5-4 to TRBJ1-2; possibly TRBD1 for D (6 bases). Germline V CDR1 and CDR2: SGHNT, YYREEE (reference sequence). The CDR3 covers 15 residues. V gave up 1 base and J gave up 0 bases, with 10 bases separating them. Here the CDR3 reads CASSLLTGANYGYTF. The CDR3, as DNA: TGTGCCAGCAGCTTGTTGACAGGCGCTAACTATGGCTACACCTTC.

This clone was detected a few times. The genes are TRBV6-1 and TRBJ2-7, with D tentatively TRBD2 (5 bases). From germline, CDR1 is MNHNS and CDR2 SASEGT. The CDR3 runs 15 residues. V dropped 2 bases and J dropped 4 bases, with 15 bases sitting between them. The CDR3 sequence: CASSETPGLPYEQYF. The CDR3 DNA follows: TGTGCCAGCAGTGAAACCCCGGGGTTACCATACGAGCAGTACTTC.

This clone has just a few counts. In DNA, the CDR3 is TGCGCCAGCAGCTCTGCCCTGGGACTGCTGAACACTGAAGCTTTCTTT. Translated, it gives CASSSALGLLNTEAFF. The chain has TRBV5-1 and TRBJ1-1; D may be TRBD1 (5 bases). Between the trimmed V and J ends, which lost 3 bases and 0 bases, there was a span of 15 bases. CDR3 size: 16 residues. Germline V gene lookup returns CDR1 SGHRS and CDR2 YFSETQ.

The rearrangement uses TRBV30 and TRBJ2-5; D may be TRBD2 (5 bases). Gene TRBJ2-7 matches the end of the DNA better, so the J call may be wrong. CDR3 size: 13 residues. CDR1 GTSNPN and CDR2 SVGIG come from the germline V gene (reference sequence). Here the CDR3 reads CAWSEAAGYEQYF. The CDR3, as DNA: TGTGCCTGGAGTGAGGCCGCGGGCTACGAGCAGTACTTC.

The DNA for the CDR3 is TGCAGCGTAGTACGACAGGGGTCCTCCTACGAGCAGTACTTC. It encodes CSVVRQGSSYEQYF. V is TRBV29-1 and J is TRBJ2-7; 8 nucleotides align to TRBD1. From germline, CDR1 is SQVTM and CDR2 ANQGSEA. This CDR3 contains 14 residues. V shed 6 bases, J shed 0 bases, and the junction held 7 bases outside the gene matches.